These 3 T cell receptor beta chains were all obtained from the same sample, sequenced in a study of blood T cell repertoires in COVID-19. The table came from immunoSEQ multiplex PCR; TCRdb's copy has only in-frame clones and leaves some out. The table lists 330,000 or so clones, approximately 90% of them singletons. Sequenced input: peripheral blood. These receptors were collected from a woman aged 55-70 years with COVID-19, enrolled during active disease.

The chain is built from TRBV5-1 and TRBJ2-1; TRBD2 agrees at 7 bases. The CDR3 length is 17 residues. CDR1 is SGHRS, CDR2 YFSETQ, per germline. J was trimmed by 0 bases and V by 2 bases; bases with no gene match: 8. The CDR3 loop reads CASSFSTSASSYNEQFF. The CDR3 DNA reads TGCGCCAGCAGCTTTTCCACTAGCGCAAGCTCCTACAATGAGCAGTTCTTC.

The chain links TRBV27 to TRBJ2-7; unclear D gene. With 3 bases removed from V and 3 bases from J, the gap between germline ends came to 3 bases. Germline V CDR1 and CDR2: MNHEY, SMNVEV (reference sequence). The CDR3 contains 11 residues. The CDR3 nucleotides read TGTGCCAGCAGTTTTCTCTACGAGCAGTACTTC. Translated: CASSFLYEQYF.

The chain joins TRBV19 to TRBJ2-2; 8 bases map to TRBD1. The junction had 15 bases not matched to a gene; V was cut back by 8 bases and J by 7 bases. This CDR3 has 16 amino acids. Per the germline V gene, CDR1 is LNHDA and CDR2 is SQIVND (reference sequence). The CDR3 region is CASADRGRLTGGELFF. CDR3 bases: TGTGCCAGTGCTGACAGGGGTCGCCTTACGGGCGGGGAGCTGTTTTTT.